This T cell receptor (beta chain) was observed in a study of early T cells in non-severe SARS-CoV-2 infection (TCRdb year 2021). About the study as a whole: Because TCR sequencing relied on bulk RNA taken from unsorted whole blood, pairing of alpha and beta chains was not possible.

Library creation used 5' RACE. Reads for this sample came from a NextSeq 500. The TCR library protocol attached unique molecular identifiers to individual cDNA molecules to correct for sequencing error and PCR bias. Sequencing covered both TCR alpha and beta chains, and within each sample the abundances of alpha and beta sequences were tightly co-correlated. The authors' pipeline ran thus. Decombinator V4 was used to annotate the V gene, J gene and CDR3 of the TCR sequences. TCRs were defined as expanded if a significant change between any two time points was detected under a Poisson model with p below 0.0001. Abundances of TCRs were expressed as counts per million after normalisation to the total number of TCRs sequenced in each sample. TRAV1-2 paired with TRAJ12, TRAJ20 or TRAJ33 defined MAIT TCRs, while TRAV10 paired with TRAJ18 defined iNKT TCRs. A search of VDJdb, accessed on 1 November 2021, was run for TCRs annotated to CMV, EBV and SARS-CoV-2, with TCRs annotated for multiple antigens excluded. TCRdb took the public reads, trimmed them with fastp at Q25, ran MiXCR for clone calling and kept in-frame beta chains. Entries that share a CDR3 protein sequence are merged under the most common genes and DNA. V and J calls and clone size were set by TCRdb, not the authors. The sample includes some 30,000 distinct CDR3 sequences, with 3.9% observed a single time. About 7.5% of the sample rests with the top ten.

The investigation overall reported the following: VDJdb matching was skewed toward anti-spike CD8 responses and likely underestimated virus-specific expansions, missing private and CD4 specificities.

Inclusive of the bounding cysteine and phenylalanine, the CDR3 is 14 residues long. Just the 42-base CDR3 DNA is kept, in frame starting at base 1. CDR1 and CDR2, per the germline V gene, are SGHTA and FQGNSA. From V the trimming removes 6 bases and from J it removes 7 bases, while the gene matches leave 4 bases of the junction unaccounted for. This was a case-control study nested in a cohort of healthcare workers in London, UK, who had nasopharyngeal swab PCR tests and blood samples taken every week. Between 23 and 31 March 2020, the week of the UK lockdown, healthcare workers were enrolled and then followed up weekly for as long as 16 weeks. This clonotype was detected ten times or more. The target of this receptor is not known. No clone much larger than this one lies a single base away; base qualities are absent.

The sequenced material came from whole blood. This TCR derives from an adult who was a healthcare worker with PCR-confirmed SARS-CoV-2 infection or an uninfected control (not recorded which). Recombination connected TRBV7-2 to TRBJ2-2, and TRBD2 matches 11 of the central bases. The DNA sequence is as follows: TGTGCCAGCAGTCTAGCGGGGGGTATCGGGGAGCTGTTTTTT. This sequence encodes CASSLAGGIGELFF.